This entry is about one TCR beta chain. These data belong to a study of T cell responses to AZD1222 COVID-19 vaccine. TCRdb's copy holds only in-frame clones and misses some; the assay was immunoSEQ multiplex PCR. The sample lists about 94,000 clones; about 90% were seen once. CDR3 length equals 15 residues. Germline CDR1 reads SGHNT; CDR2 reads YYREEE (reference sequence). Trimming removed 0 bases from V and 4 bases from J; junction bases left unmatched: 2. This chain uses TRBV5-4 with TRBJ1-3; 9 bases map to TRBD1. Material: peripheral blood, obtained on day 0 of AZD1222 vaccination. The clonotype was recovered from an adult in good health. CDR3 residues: CASSLGTGVGNTIYF. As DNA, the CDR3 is TGTGCCAGCAGCTTGGGGACAGGGGTAGGAAACACCATATATTTT.